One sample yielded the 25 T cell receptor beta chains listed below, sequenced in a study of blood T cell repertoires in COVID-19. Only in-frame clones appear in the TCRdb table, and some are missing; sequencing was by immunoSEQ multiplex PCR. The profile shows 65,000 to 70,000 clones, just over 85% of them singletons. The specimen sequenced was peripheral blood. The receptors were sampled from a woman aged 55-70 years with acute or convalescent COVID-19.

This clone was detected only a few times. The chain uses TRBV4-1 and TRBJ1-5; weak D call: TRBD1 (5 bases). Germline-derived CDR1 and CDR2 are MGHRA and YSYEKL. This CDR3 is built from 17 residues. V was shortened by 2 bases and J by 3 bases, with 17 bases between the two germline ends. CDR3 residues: CASSQQAGGISNQPQHF. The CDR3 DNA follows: TGCGCCAGCAGCCAACAAGCTGGGGGGATCTCCAATCAGCCCCAGCATTTT.

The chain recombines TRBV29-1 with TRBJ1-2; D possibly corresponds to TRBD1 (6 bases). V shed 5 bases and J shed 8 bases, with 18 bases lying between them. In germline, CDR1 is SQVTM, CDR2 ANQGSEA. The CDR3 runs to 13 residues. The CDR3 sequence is CSVLDSITGGYTF. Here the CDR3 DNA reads TGCAGCGTTCTGGACAGCATTACGGGGGGCTACACCTTC.

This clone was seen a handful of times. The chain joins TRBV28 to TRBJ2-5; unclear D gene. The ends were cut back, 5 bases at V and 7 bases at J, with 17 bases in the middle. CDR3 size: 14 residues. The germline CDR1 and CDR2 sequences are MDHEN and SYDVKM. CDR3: CASSPQASKRTQYF. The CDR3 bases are TGTGCCAGCAGTCCTCAGGCTTCCAAGAGGACCCAGTACTTC.

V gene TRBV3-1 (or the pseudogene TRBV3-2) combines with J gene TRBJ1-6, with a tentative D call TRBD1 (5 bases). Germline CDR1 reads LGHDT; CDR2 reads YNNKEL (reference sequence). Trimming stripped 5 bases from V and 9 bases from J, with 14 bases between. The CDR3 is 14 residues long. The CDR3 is CASSNRGKASPLHF. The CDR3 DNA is TGTGCCAGCAGCAACCGGGGGAAAGCTTCACCCCTCCACTTT.

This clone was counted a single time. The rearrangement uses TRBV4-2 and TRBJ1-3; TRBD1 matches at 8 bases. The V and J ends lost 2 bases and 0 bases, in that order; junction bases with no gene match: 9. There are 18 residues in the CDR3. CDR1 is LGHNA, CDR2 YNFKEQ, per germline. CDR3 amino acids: CASSQPQGGARSGNTIYF. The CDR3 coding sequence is TGTGCCAGCAGCCAACCACAGGGGGGTGCTCGCTCTGGAAACACCATATATTTT.

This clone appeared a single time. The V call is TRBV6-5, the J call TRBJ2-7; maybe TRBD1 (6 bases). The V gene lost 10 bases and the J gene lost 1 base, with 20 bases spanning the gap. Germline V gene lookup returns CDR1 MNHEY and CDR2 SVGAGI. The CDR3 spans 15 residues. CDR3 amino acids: CATEYRAGVSYEQYF. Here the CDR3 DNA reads TGTGCCACCGAGTACCGGGCAGGGGTTTCCTACGAGCAGTACTTC.

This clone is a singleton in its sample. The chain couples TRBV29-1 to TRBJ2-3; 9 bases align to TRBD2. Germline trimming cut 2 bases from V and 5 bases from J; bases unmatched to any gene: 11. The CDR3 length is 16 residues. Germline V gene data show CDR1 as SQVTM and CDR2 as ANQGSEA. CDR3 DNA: TGCAGCGTTGAAAACTCAGCGGGAGGTGCGGAAGATACGCAGTATTTT. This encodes CSVENSAGGAEDTQYF.

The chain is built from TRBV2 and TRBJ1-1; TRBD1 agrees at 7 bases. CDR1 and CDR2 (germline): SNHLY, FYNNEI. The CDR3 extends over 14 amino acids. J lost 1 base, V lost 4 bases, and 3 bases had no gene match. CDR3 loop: CASSVAGGNTEAFF. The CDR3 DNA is TGTGCCAGCAGTGTGGCAGGGGGGAACACTGAAGCTTTCTTT.

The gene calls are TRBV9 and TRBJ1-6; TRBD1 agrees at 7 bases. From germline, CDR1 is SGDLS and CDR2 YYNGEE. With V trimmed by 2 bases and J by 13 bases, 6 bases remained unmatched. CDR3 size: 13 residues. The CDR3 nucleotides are TGTGCCAGCAGCGTCGGGACAGTCTCGCCCCTCCACTTT. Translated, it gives CASSVGTVSPLHF.

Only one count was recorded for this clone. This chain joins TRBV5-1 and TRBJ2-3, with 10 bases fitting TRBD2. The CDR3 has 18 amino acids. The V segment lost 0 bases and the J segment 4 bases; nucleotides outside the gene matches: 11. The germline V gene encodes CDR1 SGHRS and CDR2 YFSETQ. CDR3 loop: CASSLVSSGSSYADTQYF. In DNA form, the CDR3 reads TGCGCCAGCAGCTTGGTTTCTAGCGGGAGTTCTTACGCAGATACGCAGTATTTT.

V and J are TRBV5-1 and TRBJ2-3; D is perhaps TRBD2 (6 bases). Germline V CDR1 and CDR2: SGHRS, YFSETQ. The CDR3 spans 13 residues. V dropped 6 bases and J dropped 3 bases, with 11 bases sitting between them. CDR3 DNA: TGCGCCAGCACCTGGAGGGAGACAGATACGCAGTATTTT. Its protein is CASTWRETDTQYF.

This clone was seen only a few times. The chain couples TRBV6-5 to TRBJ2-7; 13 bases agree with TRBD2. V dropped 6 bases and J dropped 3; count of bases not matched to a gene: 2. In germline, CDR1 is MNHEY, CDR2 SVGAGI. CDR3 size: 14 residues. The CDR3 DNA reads TGTGCCAGCAGCGGGACTAGCGGGATCTACGAGCAGTACTTC. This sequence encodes CASSGTSGIYEQYF.

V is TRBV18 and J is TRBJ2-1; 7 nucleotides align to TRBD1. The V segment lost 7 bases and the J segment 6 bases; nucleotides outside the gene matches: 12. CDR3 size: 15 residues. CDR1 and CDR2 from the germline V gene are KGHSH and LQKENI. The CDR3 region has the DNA TGTGCCAGCTACCCGAGCACAGGGGTGTCCAATGAGCAGTTCTTC. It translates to CASYPSTGVSNEQFF.

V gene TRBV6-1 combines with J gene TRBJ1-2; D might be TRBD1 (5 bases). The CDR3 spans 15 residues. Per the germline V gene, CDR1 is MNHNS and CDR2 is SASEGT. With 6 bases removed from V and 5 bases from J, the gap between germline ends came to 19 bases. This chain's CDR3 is CASRPRSGNGYGYTF. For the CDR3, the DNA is TGTGCCAGCAGGCCGAGATCAGGGAATGGATATGGCTACACCTTC.

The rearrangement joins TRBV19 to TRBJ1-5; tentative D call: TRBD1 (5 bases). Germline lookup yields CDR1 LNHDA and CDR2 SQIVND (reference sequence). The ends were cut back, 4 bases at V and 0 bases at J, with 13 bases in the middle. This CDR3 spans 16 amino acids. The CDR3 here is CASSRGGSYSNQPQHF. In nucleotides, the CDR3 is TGTGCCAGTAGTAGGGGGGGATCGTATAGCAATCAGCCCCAGCATTTT.

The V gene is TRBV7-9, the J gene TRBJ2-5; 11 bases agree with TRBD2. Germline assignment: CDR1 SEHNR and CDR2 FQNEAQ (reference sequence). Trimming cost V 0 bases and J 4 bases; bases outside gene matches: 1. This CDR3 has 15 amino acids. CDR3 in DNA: TGTGCCAGCAGCTTAGCTAGCGGGAGGGGAGAGACCCAGTACTTC. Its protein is CASSLASGRGETQYF.

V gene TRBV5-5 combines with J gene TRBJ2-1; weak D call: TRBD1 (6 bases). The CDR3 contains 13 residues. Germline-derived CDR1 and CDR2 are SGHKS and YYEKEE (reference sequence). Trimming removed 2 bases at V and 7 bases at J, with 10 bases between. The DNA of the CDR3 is TGTGCCAGCAGCTTAGTAGGGGGAAATGAGCAGTTCTTC. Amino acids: CASSLVGGNEQFF.

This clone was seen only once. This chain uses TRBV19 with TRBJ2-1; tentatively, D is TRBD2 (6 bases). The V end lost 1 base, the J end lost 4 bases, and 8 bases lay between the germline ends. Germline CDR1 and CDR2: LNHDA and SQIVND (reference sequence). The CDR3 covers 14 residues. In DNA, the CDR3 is TGTGCCAGTAGTATAGCGGGGGTTTACAATGAGCAGTTCTTC. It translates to CASSIAGVYNEQFF.

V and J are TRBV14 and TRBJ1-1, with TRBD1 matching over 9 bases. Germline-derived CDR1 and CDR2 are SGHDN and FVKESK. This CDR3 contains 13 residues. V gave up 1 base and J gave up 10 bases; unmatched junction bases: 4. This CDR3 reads CASSQGDRVVAFF. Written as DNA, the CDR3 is TGTGCCAGCAGCCAAGGGGACAGGGTAGTAGCTTTCTTT.

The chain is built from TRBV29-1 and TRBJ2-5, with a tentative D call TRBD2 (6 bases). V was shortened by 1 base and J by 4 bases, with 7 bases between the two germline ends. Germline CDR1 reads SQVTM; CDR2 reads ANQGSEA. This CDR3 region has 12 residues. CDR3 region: CSVEVGGETQYF. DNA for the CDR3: TGCAGCGTTGAAGTCGGGGGAGAGACCCAGTACTTC.

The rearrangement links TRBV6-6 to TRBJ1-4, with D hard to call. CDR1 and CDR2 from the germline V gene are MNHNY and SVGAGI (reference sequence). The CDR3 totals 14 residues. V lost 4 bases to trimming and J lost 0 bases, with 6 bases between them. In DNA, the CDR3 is TGTGCCAGCAGTTCGAGGACAACTAATGAAAAACTGTTTTTT. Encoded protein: CASSSRTTNEKLFF.

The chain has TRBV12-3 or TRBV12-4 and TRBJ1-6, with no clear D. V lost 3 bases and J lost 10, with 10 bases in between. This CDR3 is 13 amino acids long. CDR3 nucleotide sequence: TGTGCCAGCAGTTTGCTGTCGGTCTCACCCCTCCACTTT. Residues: CASSLLSVSPLHF.

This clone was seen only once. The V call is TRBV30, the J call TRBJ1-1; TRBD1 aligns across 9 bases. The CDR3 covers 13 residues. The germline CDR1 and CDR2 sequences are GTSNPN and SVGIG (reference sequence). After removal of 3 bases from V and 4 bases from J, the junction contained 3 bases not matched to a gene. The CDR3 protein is CAWRDRGRTEAFF. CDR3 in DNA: TGTGCCTGGAGGGACAGGGGACGCACTGAAGCTTTCTTT.

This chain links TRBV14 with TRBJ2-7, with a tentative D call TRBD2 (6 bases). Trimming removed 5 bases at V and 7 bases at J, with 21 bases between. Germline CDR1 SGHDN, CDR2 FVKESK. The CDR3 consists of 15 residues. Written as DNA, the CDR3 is TGTGCCAGCAGCTTTAAGCCCGGCGGGGATCCTGAGCAGTACTTC. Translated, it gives CASSFKPGGDPEQYF.

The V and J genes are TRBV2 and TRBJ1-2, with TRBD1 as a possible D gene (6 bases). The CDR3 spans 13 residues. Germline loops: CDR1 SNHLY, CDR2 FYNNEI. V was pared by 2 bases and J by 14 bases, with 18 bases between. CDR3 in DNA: TGTGCCAGCAGTGAAAGAAGTCAGGGGCTTATTACCTTC. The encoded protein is CASSERSQGLITF.